This is a list of T cell receptor beta chains from one sample in a study of response to subunit inactivated influenza vaccine. Via MiXCR, TCRdb re-called the RT-PCR reads, giving one row per CDR3 protein. The sample has 800,000 to 1,000,000 distinct CDR3 sequences; over 20% are singletons. Source: PBMCs from blood, taken about 5 days after vaccination. These receptors originate from a man aged 50 or older who received an inactivated influenza vaccine. Each CDR3 is given with its conserved first and last residue.

TRBV4-3	TRBJ2-7	CASSQDGTSGRTDEQYF
TRBV10-3	TRBJ2-7	CAISESEDRASYEQYF
TRBV12-3/TRBV12-4	TRBJ2-3	CASSLVSGWYTDTQYF
TRBV12-3/TRBV12-4	TRBJ1-1	CASSFAGAYTEAFF
TRBV20-1	TRBJ2-7	CSASRGTDPYEQYF
TRBV29-1	TRBJ2-5	CTFDKQETQYF
TRBV20-1	TRBJ1-1	CSASRGNTEAFF
TRBV6-4	TRBJ2-5	CASSDELGQTQYF
TRBV5-4	TRBJ2-7	CASSLGVGGYYEQYF
TRBV4-1	TRBJ2-7	CASSQQGPTMGEQYF
TRBV7-2	TRBJ2-5	CASRHGTGQETQYF
TRBV20-1	TRBJ2-5	CSARDGADPQETQYF
TRBV12-3/TRBV12-4	TRBJ2-7	CASSFRGHSSYEQYF
TRBV6-2/TRBV6-3	TRBJ2-1	CASSFGIGGYEQFF
TRBV29-1	TRBJ2-7	CSVGDTRYEQYF
TRBV5-1	TRBJ2-7	CASSLVPSGGDYEQYF
TRBV6-1	TRBJ2-7	CASRTGTSGRYEQYF
TRBV4-3	TRBJ2-5	CASSLNRGGGETQYF
TRBV5-1	TRBJ2-3	CASSSDGRYTDTQYF
TRBV20-1	TRBJ1-1	CSALQDRDTEAFF
TRBV7-2	TRBJ2-7	CASSLVGGLDSYEQYF
TRBV9	TRBJ1-3	CASSQGTGGGNTIYF
TRBV18	TRBJ1-1	CASSPSITGNTEAFF
TRBV29-1	TRBJ2-1	CSVEDWRQGTLGKLAGKNEQFF
TRBV10-3	TRBJ2-5	CAISVEQGETQYF
TRBV20-1	TRBJ2-7	CSAPLTGLIYEQYF
TRBV6-2/TRBV6-3	TRBJ1-1	CASSYSGGNMNTEAFF
TRBV28	TRBJ2-3	CASSFTKRGTQYF
TRBV5-1	TRBJ2-2	CASSSDRNTGELFF
TRBV6-2/TRBV6-3	TRBJ2-7	CASRTDRLAYEQYF
TRBV29-1	TRBJ2-7	CSAEDRDEQYF
TRBV20-1	TRBJ2-1	CSASAKYNEQFF
TRBV4-3	TRBJ2-3	CASSQDPASTSTDTQYF
TRBV20-1	TRBJ2-3	CSTPRTSPTDTQYF
TRBV20-1	TRBJ2-5	CSARDPTFQETQYF
TRBV5-6	TRBJ1-5	CASSLPRTGNSNQPQHF
TRBV30	TRBJ2-1	CAWSVPGSYNEQFF
TRBV12-3/TRBV12-4	TRBJ1-6	CASSLRGGLNSPLHF
TRBV3-1	TRBJ2-1	CASSQEGGLPVF
TRBV5-5	TRBJ2-6	CASSSLGGDGANVLTF
TRBV4-3	TRBJ2-2	CASSQDSPAGAVTGELFF